This T cell receptor (beta chain) derives from a study of response to subunit inactivated influenza vaccine. Overall study results and limits: Each seasonal influenza vaccination, the authors suggested, recruits few new T cells.

Trimming stripped 0 bases from V and 0 bases from J, with 4 bases between. Germline CDR1 is SGHRS and CDR2 is YFSETQ. This CDR3 is built from 15 residues. Each CDR3 protein gets one entry after TCRdb re-called the RT-PCR reads with MiXCR. The data hold 860,000 or so distinct CDR3 sequences, with around 20% observed a single time. This clonotype has a count of ten or more. Its antigen is unidentified. The V call is TRBV5-1, the J call TRBJ2-6; D call uncertain. The sequenced sample was PBMCs from blood, obtained 4 to 6 days after vaccination. The sequence was collected from a man aged 45-65 years who received an inactivated influenza vaccine. The CDR3 DNA reads as TGCGCCAGCAGCTTGGATGACTCTGGGGCCAACGTCCTGACTTTC. Its translation is CASSLDDSGANVLTF.